This passage covers 20 T cell receptor beta chains from one sample sequenced in a study of blood T cells in healthy people across ages. Primers used in a second PCR of about 6 to 11 cycles were a sample-barcoded 5' primer and a J-beta primer mix. TCRdb re-called the 5' RACE reads through MiXCR, storing one row per CDR3 protein. The data hold 750,000 to 950,000 distinct CDR3 sequences, with almost 30% observed a single time. This sample also appeared in a second study, on T cells of mothers and their children.

The sequenced sample was blood. The origin of the receptors is a woman in her forties in good health.

This rearrangement joins TRBV7-2 to TRBJ1-2, with 9 bases matching TRBD1. The V gene end was trimmed by 5 bases and the J gene end by 8 bases; junction bases not matched to a gene: 9. The CDR3 is 14 residues long. Germline loops: CDR1 SGHTA, CDR2 FQGNSA. CDR3 coding DNA: TGTGCCAGCAGCGCCCAACAGGGGGCTAGAGGCTACACCTTC. Residues: CASSAQQGARGYTF.

This clonotype appeared a few times. This rearrangement joins TRBV5-1 to TRBJ2-3, with 8 bases matching TRBD1. CDR1 and CDR2 (germline): SGHRS, YFSETQ. CDR3 size: 16 residues. J was trimmed by 5 bases and V by 0 bases; bases with no gene match: 8. The chain's CDR3 is CASSLERQGKGDTQYF. The DNA for the CDR3 is TGCGCCAGCAGCTTGGAGAGACAGGGGAAGGGAGATACGCAGTATTTT.

In this sample, this clonotype turned up many times. This chain uses TRBV6-6 with TRBJ2-5; the match to TRBD2 covers 11 bases. V shed 5 bases and J 0 bases; nucleotides not matched to a gene: 5. This CDR3 comprises 16 residues. Per the germline V gene, CDR1 is MNHNY and CDR2 is SVGAGI (reference sequence). DNA of the CDR3: TGTGCCAGCAGTACGTCTAGCGGGGGGAACCAAGAGACCCAGTACTTC. It specifies CASSTSSGGNQETQYF.

The sample holds a few counts of this clonotype. The gene calls are TRBV5-1 and TRBJ2-2; D gene ambiguous. The CDR3 covers 13 residues. With 3 bases removed from V and 3 bases from J, the gap between germline ends came to 6 bases. Germline V lookup: CDR1 SGHRS, CDR2 YFSETQ. CDR3: CASSSTYTGELFF. The CDR3 region has the DNA TGCGCCAGCAGCTCGACCTACACCGGGGAGCTGTTTTTT.

This clonotype was observed at least ten times. The chain uses TRBV6-5 and TRBJ2-7, with 9 bases that match TRBD2. From germline, CDR1 is MNHEY and CDR2 SVGAGI. This CDR3 is built from 15 residues. V was pared by 6 bases and J by 0 bases, with 6 bases of the junction left unmatched. This chain's CDR3 is CASSLSGGRSYEQYF. The CDR3 DNA sequence: TGTGCCAGCAGCCTTAGCGGGGGCCGCTCCTACGAGCAGTACTTC.

This clonotype was counted ten times or more. The genes are TRBV4-1 and TRBJ2-1, with D perhaps matching TRBD1 or TRBD2 (6 bases each). This CDR3 has 12 amino acids. Looked up from germline, CDR1 is MGHRA and CDR2 is YSYEKL. Trimming removed 4 bases at V and 12 bases at J, with 13 bases between. CDR3 amino acids: CASSPSGAGQFF. DNA of the CDR3: TGCGCCAGCAGCCCTTCGGGGGCTGGGCAGTTCTTC.

This clonotype was detected a few times. V usage is TRBV12-5 and J usage is TRBJ2-1; 14 bases agree with TRBD2. This CDR3 comprises 18 residues. V was clipped by 7 bases and J by 0 bases; unmatched bases: 8. Germline CDR1 and CDR2: LGHNT and FRNRAP. The CDR3 bases are TGTGCTAGTGTCCCGGGACTAGCGGGGGAGTCCTCCTACAATGAGCAGTTCTTC. It yields the protein CASVPGLAGESSYNEQFF. Full variable domain (missing parts from reference TRBV12-5 and TRBJ2-1): DARVTQTPRHKVTEMGQEVTMRCQPILGHNTVFWYRQTMMQGLELLAYFRNRAPLDDSGMPKDRFSAEMPDATLATLKIQPSEPRDSAVYFCASVPGLAGESSYNEQFFGPGTRLTVL.

The chain couples TRBV19 to TRBJ2-7; 10 nucleotides agree with TRBD1. Germline V gene sequence: CDR1 LNHDA, CDR2 SQIVND (reference sequence). The CDR3 length is 15 residues. The ends lost 5 bases at V and 4 bases at J; junction bases unmatched: 8. The CDR3 nucleotides are TGTGCCAGTAGTCTGGGGCTGGGACAGGGGTACGAGCAGTACTTC. Translated: CASSLGLGQGYEQYF. Full variable domain (outside the CDR3, taken from reference TRBV19 and TRBJ2-7): DGGITQSPKYLFRKEGQNVTLSCEQNLNHDAMYWYRQDPGQGLRLIYYSQIVNDFQKGDIAEGYSVSREKKESFPLTVTSAQKNPTAFYLCASSLGLGQGYEQYFGPGTRLTVT.

This clonotype has ten or more counts. The J gene is TRBJ2-7, the V gene TRBV12-3 or TRBV12-4; TRBD2 might be the D (6 bases). V gave up 5 bases and J gave up 2 bases, with 16 bases separating them. There are 15 residues in the CDR3. CDR3 loop: CASSNPGSAAYEQYF. CDR3 nucleotides: TGTGCCAGCAGTAACCCCGGGAGTGCGGCCTACGAGCAGTACTTC.

This rearrangement joins TRBV2 to TRBJ1-3, with a possible D match to TRBD1 (5 bases). The CDR3 has 16 residues. Germline V gene lookup returns CDR1 SNHLY and CDR2 FYNNEI. V lost 1 base, J lost 4 bases, and 14 bases lay in between. The CDR3 nucleotides are TGTGCCAGCAGTGAAGAGGGACGGACGAGAGGAAACACCATATATTTT. Amino acids: CASSEEGRTRGNTIYF.

Many counts were recorded for this clonotype. The V call is TRBV28, the J call TRBJ2-6; 9 bases are a match to TRBD2. V lost 2 bases, J lost 2 bases, and 7 bases stayed unmatched. CDR3 length: 18 residues. The germline V gene encodes CDR1 MDHEN and CDR2 SYDVKM. The DNA for the CDR3 is TGTGCCAGCAGTTTAAGCGGGGGGCCCTCCGCTGGGGCCAACGTCCTGACTTTC. This gives the protein CASSLSGGPSAGANVLTF.

The rearrangement joins TRBV4-1 to TRBJ1-5; 8 positions agree with TRBD1. CDR3 length: 16 amino acids. In germline, CDR1 is MGHRA, CDR2 YSYEKL. The ends lost 0 bases at V and 6 bases at J; junction bases unmatched: 7. DNA for the CDR3: TGCGCCAGCAGCCAAGATCATAGGACAGGGAGTCAGCCCCAGCATTTT. Its translation is CASSQDHRTGSQPQHF.

V is TRBV27 and J is TRBJ2-1, with 10 bases lining up with TRBD1. CDR1 MNHEY and CDR2 SMNVEV come from the germline V gene (reference sequence). Trimming took 10 bases from V and 6 from J; bases not matched to a gene: 12. The CDR3 has 15 residues. CDR3 sequence (DNA): TGTGCCATCACTCGGGGGACAGGGGTGTTCAATGAGCAGTTCTTC. Its protein product is CAITRGTGVFNEQFF.

This clonotype has at least ten counts. This chain uses TRBV7-2 with TRBJ2-1; 8 bases match TRBD1. Germline loops: CDR1 SGHTA, CDR2 FQGNSA. The CDR3 totals 16 residues. The junction had 12 bases not matched to a gene; V was cut back by 5 bases and J by 6 bases. The DNA for the CDR3 is TGTGCCAGCAGCCGTACTGGACAGGGCGCCGGCAATGAGCAGTTCTTC. As protein: CASSRTGQGAGNEQFF.

As concerns this clonotype: This could be a read error, since a much larger clone is one nucleotide away. V and J are TRBV20-1 and TRBJ2-7; D may be TRBD2 (6 bases). V lost 7 bases and J 4 bases, leaving 14 bases between the germline ends. Germline CDR1 and CDR2: DFQATT and SNEGSKA (reference sequence). The CDR3 runs 12 residues. Here the CDR3 DNA reads TGCAGTGGACCTCCGGGGAGGTACGAGCAGTACTTC. Translating gives CSGPPGRYEQYF.

In this sample, this clonotype turned up many times. The chain employs TRBV6-6 and TRBJ2-7, with 8 bases identical to TRBD1. The CDR3 has 14 residues. With V trimmed by 7 bases and J by 2 bases, 7 bases remained unmatched. The germline CDR1 and CDR2 sequences are MNHNY and SVGAGI (reference sequence). CDR3 region: CASTKGTGAYEQYF. DNA of the CDR3: TGTGCCAGCACCAAGGGGACAGGAGCCTACGAGCAGTACTTC.

This clonotype was recorded at least ten times. As DNA, the CDR3 is TGTGCCAGCAGCCGCCGACAGGGGGCAGGCGAGCAGTACTTC. It codes for CASSRRQGAGEQYF. The J gene is TRBJ2-7, the V gene TRBV7-2; 10 nucleotides agree with TRBD1. This CDR3 is built from 14 residues. Losses at the gene ends were 5 bases for V and 6 bases for J; bases not matched to a gene: 7. From germline, CDR1 is SGHTA and CDR2 FQGNSA.

This clonotype was counted many times. The chain joins TRBV11-3 to TRBJ2-5; no clear D gene. The CDR3 has 13 amino acids. V was pared by 1 base and J by 2 bases, with 5 bases between. Per germline, CDR1 SGHNT and CDR2 YENEEA. CDR3 sequence: CASSLGEQETQYF. The CDR3 nucleotides read TGTGCCAGCAGCTTAGGGGAACAAGAGACCCAGTACTTC.

This clonotype was seen repeatedly, ten times or more. This chain links TRBV3-1 with TRBJ2-1; no reliable D call. V lost 4 bases to trimming and J lost 7 bases, with 14 bases between them. Germline values: CDR1 LGHDT, CDR2 YNNKEL (reference sequence). This CDR3 spans 14 amino acids. CDR3 sequence (DNA): TGTGCCAGCAGCCGTCCCGGAAGAGGAAATGAGCAGTTCTTC. Protein sequence: CASSRPGRGNEQFF.

A few counts support this clonotype. This sequence joins TRBV15 and TRBJ1-6; D is perhaps TRBD1 (6 bases). This CDR3 has 15 amino acids. The V and J ends lost 0 bases and 11 bases respectively, with 14 bases between them. The V gene's germline CDR1 is LNHNV and CDR2 YYDKDF (reference sequence). The CDR3: CATSRDLTGGAPLHF. The CDR3 nucleotides read TGTGCCACCAGCAGAGATTTGACAGGCGGAGCACCCCTCCACTTT.